One and the same sample provided the 26 T cell receptor beta chains below, sequenced in a study of neoadjuvant nivolumab and ipilimumab in lung cancer. Measured with immunoSEQ multiplex PCR; TCRdb has only the in-frame clones, and not every one. Among some 5,000 clones listed, 91% were seen once. Source: blood, taken after neoadjuvant nivolumab, alone or with ipilimumab, at or shortly before surgery. The receptor set was obtained from an adult with non-small cell lung cancer. Some clones in this sample may be carry-over from other donors' samples.

The chain links TRBV18 to TRBJ2-2; D is possibly TRBD1 or TRBD2 (5 bases each). CDR3 length: 14 residues. Between the trimmed V and J ends, which lost 3 bases and 4 bases, there was a span of 9 bases. Germline CDR1 is KGHSH and CDR2 is LQKENI. For the CDR3, the DNA is TGTGCCAGCTCACCGAGGGGTAGCACCGGGGAGCTGTTTTTT. It yields the protein CASSPRGSTGELFF. The full variable domain, completed using reference TRBV18 and TRBJ2-2, is NAGVMQNPRHLVRRRGQEARLRCSPMKGHSHVYWYRQLPEEGLKFMVYLQKENIIDESGMPKERFSAEFPKEGPSILRIQQVVRGDSAAYFCASSPRGSTGELFFGEGSRLTVL.

This chain joins TRBV5-1 and TRBJ2-1; 7 nucleotides align to TRBD1. From germline, CDR1 is SGHRS and CDR2 YFSETQ. V dropped 4 bases and J dropped 6; count of bases not matched to a gene: 13. The CDR3 has 16 residues. The DNA for the CDR3 is TGCGCCAGCAGCAGAGTGACAGGGAGTTGGGTCAATGAGCAGTTCTTC. Translation gives CASSRVTGSWVNEQFF.

The CDR3 reads CASSSRDFLIDEQFF. For the CDR3, the DNA is TGTGCCAGCAGTTCCCGGGACTTCCTAATCGATGAGCAGTTCTTC. V is TRBV7-9 and J is TRBJ2-1, with D possibly TRBD2 on 6 matching bases. The ends were cut back, 6 bases at V and 8 bases at J, with 20 bases in the middle. Germline lookup yields CDR1 SEHNR and CDR2 FQNEAQ (reference sequence). The CDR3 length is 15 residues.

The chain links TRBV2 to TRBJ2-5; TRBD2 matches at 9 bases. J was trimmed by 5 bases and V by 2 bases; bases with no gene match: 12. This CDR3 has 17 amino acids. Germline CDR1 and CDR2: SNHLY and FYNNEI. CDR3 region: CASSERLSGRRRETQYF. CDR3 bases: TGTGCCAGCAGTGAAAGACTAAGCGGGAGGCGAAGGGAGACCCAGTACTTC.

V gene TRBV28 combines with J gene TRBJ2-3; TRBD2 matches 11 bases. Germline V gene data show CDR1 as MDHEN and CDR2 as SYDVKM. The CDR3 runs to 15 residues. J lost 2 bases, V lost 5 bases, and 3 bases had no gene match. The CDR3 sequence is CASSLAGGFTDTQYF. The CDR3 DNA sequence: TGTGCCAGCAGTCTAGCGGGAGGCTTCACAGATACGCAGTATTTT.

This chain links TRBV5-1 with TRBJ2-2; TRBD2 matches at 11 bases. CDR1 SGHRS and CDR2 YFSETQ come from the germline V gene. The length of the CDR3 is 15 residues. V shed 7 bases, J shed 7 bases, and the junction held 9 bases outside the gene matches. The CDR3 coding sequence is TGCGCCAGCGAGGCACTAGCGGGAGAGGGCGGGGAGCTGTTTTTT. It specifies CASEALAGEGGELFF. Based on the CDR3 plus reference TRBV5-1 and TRBJ2-2, the full variable domain is KAGVTQTPRYLIKTRGQQVTLSCSPISGHRSVSWYQQTPGQGLQFLFEYFSETQRNKGNFPGRFSGRQFSNSRSEMNVSTLELGDSALYLCASEALAGEGGELFFGEGSRLTVL.

CDR3 bases: TGTGCCAGCAGCCAATGGACAGGGGACGCAGATACGCAGTATTTT. It codes for CASSQWTGDADTQYF. The V call is TRBV5-4, the J call TRBJ2-3, with TRBD1 identical over 9 bases. Germline CDR1 reads SGHNT; CDR2 reads YYREEE (reference sequence). The CDR3 is made up of 15 amino acids. Trimming cost V 4 bases and J 4 bases; bases outside gene matches: 7. The whole variable domain, filled in from reference TRBV5-4 and TRBJ2-3, reads ETGVTQSPTHLIKTRGQQVTLRCSSQSGHNTVSWYQQALGQGPQFIFQYYREEENGRGNFPPRFSGLQFPNYSSELNVNALELDDSALYLCASSQWTGDADTQYFGPGTRLTVL.

The chain recombines TRBV25-1 with TRBJ1-2; D call uncertain. Germline CDR1 reads MGHDK; CDR2 reads SYGVNS. CDR3 size: 13 residues. Trimming shortened V by 4 bases and J by 1 base, and 7 bases separated the two germline ends. The CDR3 bases are TGTGCCAGCAGTGGAGGGCTTAACTATGGCTACACCTTC. The encoded protein is CASSGGLNYGYTF.

This clone was recorded a few times. This chain uses TRBV2 with TRBJ2-3; D perhaps matches TRBD1 (6 bases). Germline CDR1 SNHLY, CDR2 FYNNEI. V dropped 5 bases and J dropped 0 bases, with 12 bases sitting between them. There are 15 residues in the CDR3. CDR3 amino acids: CASSPGTFSTDTQYF. The CDR3 DNA reads TGTGCCAGCAGTCCTGGGACATTTAGCACAGATACGCAGTATTTT.

This rearrangement joins TRBV6-1 to TRBJ1-5; maybe TRBD1 (6 bases). The V gene lost 4 bases and the J gene lost 5 bases, with 9 bases spanning the gap. The germline V gene encodes CDR1 MNHNS and CDR2 SASEGT. This CDR3 contains 13 residues. CDR3 DNA: TGTGCCAGCAGTGGTTCAGGGGATCAGCCCCAGCATTTT. This encodes CASSGSGDQPQHF.

This sequence joins TRBV5-1 and TRBJ2-3; no reliable D call. V lost 0 bases and J 4 bases, leaving 9 bases between the germline ends. Germline loops: CDR1 SGHRS, CDR2 YFSETQ. This CDR3 has 14 amino acids. CDR3 sequence reads: CASSLGVGSDTQYF. The DNA for the CDR3 is TGCGCCAGCAGCTTGGGGGTAGGATCAGATACGCAGTATTTT.

A remark on this clone: Sequence at one end of the junction differs from germline and may be a read error. J is TRBJ1-2 and V is TRBV9; 7 bases match TRBD1. From germline, CDR1 is SGDLS and CDR2 YYNGEE. The CDR3 is made up of 17 amino acids. The chain's CDR3 is CASSVEGRGIGNDGYTF. DNA for the CDR3: TGTGCCAGCAGCGTAGAGGGCAGGGGGATCGGTAACGATGGCTACACCTTC.

The chain recombines TRBV18 with TRBJ2-1; possible D gene TRBD1, 5 bases. This CDR3 is 16 amino acids long. In germline, CDR1 is KGHSH, CDR2 LQKENI. Trimming removed 0 bases from V and 0 bases from J, with 9 bases in between. The CDR3 loop reads CASSPPWGRSYNEQFF. The CDR3 bases are TGTGCCAGCTCACCACCCTGGGGCCGCTCCTACAATGAGCAGTTCTTC. Drawing the rest from reference TRBV18 and TRBJ2-1, the complete variable domain is NAGVMQNPRHLVRRRGQEARLRCSPMKGHSHVYWYRQLPEEGLKFMVYLQKENIIDESGMPKERFSAEFPKEGPSILRIQQVVRGDSAAYFCASSPPWGRSYNEQFFGPGTRLTVL.

The count of this clone is one. The V call is TRBV19, the J call TRBJ2-1; possible D gene TRBD2, 5 bases. CDR3 length: 19 amino acids. Trimming removed 5 bases from V and 6 bases from J, with 29 bases in between. Germline CDR1 reads LNHDA; CDR2 reads SQIVND (reference sequence). CDR3: CASSPQFGGSHSKGNEQFF. The CDR3 DNA follows: TGTGCCAGTAGTCCTCAGTTCGGCGGGTCTCACTCCAAGGGCAATGAGCAGTTCTTC. Variable domain in full (rest from reference TRBV19 and TRBJ2-1): DGGITQSPKYLFRKEGQNVTLSCEQNLNHDAMYWYRQDPGQGLRLIYYSQIVNDFQKGDIAEGYSVSREKKESFPLTVTSAQKNPTAFYLCASSPQFGGSHSKGNEQFFGPGTRLTVL.

The chain recombines TRBV29-1 with TRBJ1-1; D call uncertain. CDR3 length equals 11 residues. Germline CDR1 reads SQVTM; CDR2 reads ANQGSEA. V shed 6 bases and J shed 5 bases, with 10 bases lying between them. CDR3: CSVSTRTEAFF. CDR3 DNA: TGCAGCGTATCCACAAGAACTGAAGCTTTCTTT.

The genes are TRBV18 and TRBJ2-5; no definite D call. Germline V gives CDR1 KGHSH, CDR2 LQKENI. This CDR3 region has 12 residues. V was pared by 2 bases and J by 5 bases, with 6 bases between. CDR3 loop: CASSPYSETQYF. The CDR3 DNA reads TGTGCCAGCTCACCATATAGCGAGACCCAGTACTTC.

J is TRBJ2-3 and V is TRBV4-3; D uncertain. Germline assignment: CDR1 LGHNA and CDR2 YSLEER. CDR3 length equals 14 residues. Trimming shortened V by 1 base and J by 6 bases, and 11 bases separated the two germline ends. The CDR3 nucleotides read TGCGCCAGCAGCCAAGGGCTAGAAGCGGATACGCAGTATTTT. This translates into CASSQGLEADTQYF.

The CDR3 here is CASSLEETQYF. As DNA, the CDR3 is TGTGCCAGCAGCCTAGAGGAGACCCAGTACTTC. The chain employs TRBV11-1 and TRBJ2-5; D call uncertain. The germline gives CDR1 SGHAT, CDR2 FQDESV (reference sequence). The CDR3 extends over 11 amino acids. V lost 5 bases and J lost 5, with 6 bases in between.

This clone has only a few counts. This chain links TRBV29-1 with TRBJ2-1; 14 positions agree with TRBD2. Unmatched junction bases numbered 5, after V lost 7 bases and J lost 9 bases. The CDR3 consists of 13 residues. The germline V gene has CDR1 SQVTM and CDR2 ANQGSEA. The CDR3 DNA follows: TGCAGCGGGGGACTAGCGGGAGCGGCTGAGCAGTTCTTC. Translation gives CSGGLAGAAEQFF.

The CDR3 DNA follows: TGTGCCAGCTCCGGAGCGGGAGGGCCTCAGGAGCAGTTCTTC. Translated: CASSGAGGPQEQFF. The rearrangement links TRBV18 to TRBJ2-1, with TRBD2 matching 10 bases. J was trimmed by 10 bases and V by 6 bases; bases with no gene match: 9. Germline lookup yields CDR1 KGHSH and CDR2 LQKENI. The CDR3 spans 14 residues.

This chain connects TRBV5-5 to TRBJ1-5; D gene ambiguous. This CDR3 has 14 residues. The V end lost 0 bases, the J end lost 1 base, and 5 bases lay between the germline ends. The germline CDR1 and CDR2 sequences are SGHKS and YYEKEE (reference sequence). DNA for the CDR3: TGTGCCAGCAGCTTGGAACGGAGCAATCAGCCCCAGCATTTT. Encoded protein: CASSLERSNQPQHF.

V is TRBV19 and J is TRBJ2-3; either TRBD1 or TRBD2 may supply D (5 bases each). Germline values: CDR1 LNHDA, CDR2 SQIVND (reference sequence). The V gene lost 8 bases and the J gene lost 3 bases, with 18 bases spanning the gap. CDR3 length equals 15 residues. The CDR3 DNA is TGTGCCAGTTGTCTTAGCGCCAGGGAAACAGATACGCAGTATTTT. It codes for CASCLSARETDTQYF.

This chain links TRBV6-4 with TRBJ1-1; D gene unclear. V was clipped by 10 bases and J by 3 bases, with 9 bases between them. The CDR3 is made up of 11 amino acids. The germline gives CDR1 MRHNA, CDR2 SNTAGT. CDR3 loop: CANSVDTEAFF. DNA of the CDR3: TGTGCCAACTCCGTGGACACTGAAGCTTTCTTT.

DNA for the CDR3: TGTGCCAGCTCACCCGGTGGGGGCCCCTACGAGCAGTACTTC. Protein sequence: CASSPGGGPYEQYF. This chain connects TRBV18 to TRBJ2-7; TRBD1 might be the D (6 bases). Trimming left V 3 bases short and J 2 bases short, with 11 bases between. The V gene's germline CDR1 is KGHSH and CDR2 LQKENI. The length of the CDR3 is 14 residues.

The rearrangement joins TRBV9 to TRBJ1-5, with D tentatively TRBD1 (5 bases). Deletions cut 5 bases from V and 0 bases from J, with 12 bases between. The CDR3 is made up of 15 amino acids. Germline CDR1 is SGDLS and CDR2 is YYNGEE. DNA for the CDR3: TGTGCCAGCAGTGCTACAGGCTTTAGCAATCAGCCCCAGCATTTT. It codes for CASSATGFSNQPQHF.

The chain is built from TRBV11-3 and TRBJ2-2, with D perhaps matching TRBD1 or TRBD2 (5 bases each). The germline V gene encodes CDR1 SGHNT and CDR2 YENEEA. V was shortened by 3 bases and J by 0 bases, with 11 bases between the two germline ends. This CDR3 is built from 16 residues. The CDR3 DNA is TGTGCCAGCAGCTTTTCCGGGACCACGAACACCGGGGAGCTGTTTTTT. It is translated as CASSFSGTTNTGELFF.